The 11 T cell receptor beta chains in this list originate from one sample, sequenced in a study of untreated major depressive disorder. Their cognate antigens are unknown. General study points: Compared with controls, depressed patients showed more TRBV05-01 (Vbeta 5.1) usage in CD4+ T cells.

TCRdb keeps only in-frame clones here, not all; method: immunoSEQ multiplex PCR. The sample includes around 23,000 clones, approximately 90% seen only once; the top ten take roughly 0.72%. The sample comprised CD4+ T cells from PBMCs. The origin of the receptors is a woman younger than 45 with major depressive disorder.

The chain combines TRBV6-5 with TRBJ2-1, with D possibly matching TRBD2 (5 bases). The CDR3 contains 12 residues. Between the trimmed V and J ends, which lost 2 bases and 9 bases, there was a span of 8 bases. Germline loops: CDR1 MNHEY, CDR2 SVGAGI. The CDR3 bases are TGTGCCAGCAGTTACCCGGCGGGTGAGCAGTTCTTC. As protein: CASSYPAGEQFF.

The genes are TRBV7-2 and TRBJ2-5; D not certain. Per germline, CDR1 SGHTA and CDR2 FQGNSA. The CDR3 is made up of 15 amino acids. V was pared by 0 bases and J by 3 bases, with 11 bases between. The CDR3, as DNA: TGTGCCAGCAGCTTAGCGGCGCGGAGTAAAGAGACCCAGTACTTC. Protein: CASSLAARSKETQYF.

The rearrangement uses TRBV11-2 and TRBJ2-3, with D tentatively TRBD1 or TRBD2 (5 bases each). Germline V gives CDR1 SGHAT, CDR2 FQNNGV. The V end lost 5 bases, the J end lost 6 bases, and 12 bases lay between the germline ends. The CDR3 runs to 13 residues. The CDR3 coding sequence is TGTGCCAGCAGCCAGCCTGGGACGGATACGCAGTATTTT. It yields the protein CASSQPGTDTQYF.

The CDR3 region has the DNA TGTGCCAGCAGAAAGGGACAGAATAGGGGCACTGAAGCTTTCTTT. Protein: CASRKGQNRGTEAFF. This rearrangement joins TRBV2 to TRBJ1-1, with TRBD1 matching over 7 bases. CDR3 length equals 15 residues. Germline V gives CDR1 SNHLY, CDR2 FYNNEI. V trimming: 6 bases; J trimming: 4 bases; junction bases outside the gene matches: 11. The full variable domain, in which reference TRBV2 and TRBJ1-1 provide the parts outside the CDR3, is EPEVTQTPSHQVTQMGQEVILRCVPISNHLYFYWYRQILGQKVEFLVSFYNNEISEKSEIFDDQFSVERPDGSNFTLKIRSTKLEDSAMYFCASRKGQNRGTEAFFGQGTRLTVV.

CDR3 nucleotide sequence: TGTGCCAGCAGCGTAGCCAGGTACGAGCAGTACTTC. Translated, it gives CASSVARYEQYF. This rearrangement joins TRBV9 to TRBJ2-7, with D uncertain. Germline CDR1 reads SGDLS; CDR2 reads YYNGEE. The V end lost 0 bases, the J end lost 4 bases, and 5 bases lay between the germline ends. The CDR3 extends over 12 amino acids.

V is TRBV4-3 and J is TRBJ2-4; 7 bases agree with TRBD2. J was trimmed by 2 bases and V by 1 base; bases with no gene match: 14. Germline-derived CDR1 and CDR2 are LGHNA and YSLEER. The CDR3 is 19 residues long. CDR3: CASSQVRWRETLSKNIQYF. Written as DNA, the CDR3 is TGCGCCAGCAGCCAAGTTCGGTGGCGGGAGACCCTATCCAAAAACATTCAGTACTTC.

J is TRBJ1-3 and V is TRBV7-2; 7 positions match TRBD1. Losses at the gene ends were 1 base for V and 9 bases for J; bases not matched to a gene: 6. The CDR3 runs 14 residues. Germline V gene sequence: CDR1 SGHTA, CDR2 FQGNSA. The CDR3 nucleotides are TGTGCCAGCAGCTTAGACAGGGGATGGGGCACCATATATTTT. It is translated as CASSLDRGWGTIYF.

The chain has TRBV7-3 and TRBJ2-1; D call uncertain. Trimming removed 2 bases from V and 9 bases from J, with 8 bases in between. This CDR3 is built from 12 residues. Germline loops: CDR1 SGHTA, CDR2 FQGTGA. CDR3 nucleotides: TGTGCCAGCAGCTTATCCCTGGGTGAGCAGTTCTTC. It yields the protein CASSLSLGEQFF.

The gene calls are TRBV2 and TRBJ2-3, with 9 bases that match TRBD2. V shed 7 bases, J shed 0 bases, and the junction held 8 bases outside the gene matches. The CDR3 extends over 16 amino acids. In germline, CDR1 is SNHLY, CDR2 FYNNEI. This CDR3 is CASNILLAGSTDTQYF. As DNA, the CDR3 is TGTGCCAGCAATATTTTGCTAGCGGGAAGCACAGATACGCAGTATTTT.

The chain has TRBV5-1 and TRBJ1-5, with D maybe TRBD1 (6 bases). Germline V gene data show CDR1 as SGHRS and CDR2 as YFSETQ. The CDR3 is 14 residues long. Trimming removed 5 bases from V and 4 bases from J, with 13 bases in between. The CDR3 nucleotides are TGCGCCAGCAGTTATCAAGGGGGGAATCAGCCCCAGCATTTT. This translates into CASSYQGGNQPQHF. Full variable domain (rest looked up from reference TRBV5-1 and TRBJ1-5): KAGVTQTPRYLIKTRGQQVTLSCSPISGHRSVSWYQQTPGQGLQFLFEYFSETQRNKGNFPGRFSGRQFSNSRSEMNVSTLELGDSALYLCASSYQGGNQPQHFGDGTRLSIL.

This chain connects TRBV4-1 to TRBJ1-5, with 7 positions matching TRBD1. With V trimmed by 5 bases and J by 4 bases, 8 bases remained unmatched. CDR1 is MGHRA and CDR2 is YSYEKL in the germline V gene. The CDR3 loop spans 15 amino acids. The CDR3 bases are TGCGCCAGCAGCTCTCGGGACAGCCCAAATCAGCCCCAGCATTTT. It specifies CASSSRDSPNQPQHF.